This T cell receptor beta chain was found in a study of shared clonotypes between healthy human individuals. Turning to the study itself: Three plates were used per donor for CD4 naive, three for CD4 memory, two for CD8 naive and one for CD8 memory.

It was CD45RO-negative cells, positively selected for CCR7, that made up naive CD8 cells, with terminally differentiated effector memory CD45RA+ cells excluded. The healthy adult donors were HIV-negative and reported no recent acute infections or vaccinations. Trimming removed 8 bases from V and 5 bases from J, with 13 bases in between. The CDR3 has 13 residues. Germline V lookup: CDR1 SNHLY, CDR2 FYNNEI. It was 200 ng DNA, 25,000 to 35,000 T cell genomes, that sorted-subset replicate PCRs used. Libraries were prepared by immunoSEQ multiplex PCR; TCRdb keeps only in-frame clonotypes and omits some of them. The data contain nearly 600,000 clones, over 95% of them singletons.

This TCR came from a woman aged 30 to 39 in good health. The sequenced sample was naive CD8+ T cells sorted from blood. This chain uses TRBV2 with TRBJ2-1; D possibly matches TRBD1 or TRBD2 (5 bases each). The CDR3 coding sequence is TGTGCCAGCTTAGTGGGGGACCACAATGAGCAGTTCTTC. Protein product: CASLVGDHNEQFF. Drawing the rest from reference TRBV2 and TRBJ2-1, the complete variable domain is EPEVTQTPSHQVTQMGQEVILRCVPISNHLYFYWYRQILGQKVEFLVSFYNNEISEKSEIFDDQFSVERPDGSNFTLKIRSTKLEDSAMYFCASLVGDHNEQFFGPGTRLTVL.